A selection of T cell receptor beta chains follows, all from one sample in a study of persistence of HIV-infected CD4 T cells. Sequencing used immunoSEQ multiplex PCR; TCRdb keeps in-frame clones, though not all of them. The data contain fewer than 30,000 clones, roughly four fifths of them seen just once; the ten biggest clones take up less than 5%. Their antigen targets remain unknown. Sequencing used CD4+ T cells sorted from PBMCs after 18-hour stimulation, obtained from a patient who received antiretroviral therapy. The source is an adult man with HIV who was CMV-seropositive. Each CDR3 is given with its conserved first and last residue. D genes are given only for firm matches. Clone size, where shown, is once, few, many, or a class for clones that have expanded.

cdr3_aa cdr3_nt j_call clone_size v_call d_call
CATSSRTAHNEKLFF TGTGCCACCAGCAGCCGGACAGCTCATAATGAAAAACTGTTTTTT TRBJ1-4 - TRBV15 -
CASSLVPSSDEQYF TGCGCCAGCAGCTTGGTCCCGTCTAGCGACGAGCAGTACTTC TRBJ2-7 once TRBV5-1 -
CASSQVTRQETQYF TGTGCCAGCAGCCAAGTGACAAGGCAAGAGACCCAGTACTTC TRBJ2-5 - TRBV14 -
CASSTLKGGYTF TGTGCCAGCAGTACTTTAAAGGGCGGCTACACCTTC TRBJ1-2 - TRBV28 -
CASGSPSGGLENTEAFF TGTGCTAGTGGCTCACCGTCGGGGGGCCTAGAGAACACTGAAGCTTTCTTT TRBJ1-1 - TRBV12-5 -
CATKGSANTGELFF TGTGCCACCAAGGGATCAGCGAACACCGGGGAGCTGTTTTTT TRBJ2-2 - TRBV24-1 -
CASSPDRGGHNTEAFF TGTGCCAGCAGCCCTGACAGGGGGGGCCATAACACTGAAGCTTTCTTT TRBJ1-1 - TRBV11-2 TRBD1
CASSTGTGGRNEQFF TGTGCCAGCAGTACCGGGACAGGGGGCCGAAATGAGCAGTTCTTC TRBJ2-1 - TRBV2 TRBD1
CASSYSWANTGELFF TGTGCCAGCAGTTACTCTTGGGCGAACACCGGGGAGCTGTTTTTT TRBJ2-2 once TRBV6-2/TRBV6-3 -
CASSRDRVGYGYTF TGTGCCAGCTCACGGGACAGGGTCGGCTATGGCTACACCTTC TRBJ1-2 - TRBV18 TRBD1
CASSLSSVYTGELFF TGTGCCAGCAGCTTAAGTAGCGTCTACACCGGGGAGCTGTTTTTT TRBJ2-2 few TRBV7-9 -
CASSHRLAGVKAQYF TGTGCCAGCAGCCATCGACTAGCGGGGGTGAAGGCGCAGTATTTT TRBJ2-3 - TRBV13 TRBD2
CASSGLTGGQGAYTF TGTGCCAGCAGTGGGTTGACGGGCGGACAGGGAGCCTACACCTTC TRBJ1-2 medium-sized TRBV2 TRBD1
CASSPRASRETQYF TGCGCCAGCAGCCCCAGGGCCTCCCGGGAGACCCAGTACTTC TRBJ2-5 - TRBV5-1 -
CASSPATGFEQYF TGTGCCAGTAGTCCCGCGACAGGGTTCGAGCAGTACTTC TRBJ2-7 - TRBV19 TRBD1
CASSFEASGNTIYF TGCGCCAGCAGCTTTGAGGCTTCTGGAAACACCATATATTTT TRBJ1-3 - TRBV5-1 -
CASSLGTGLSPLHF TGCGCCAGCAGCTTGGGGACAGGGTTGTCACCCCTCCACTTT TRBJ1-6 once TRBV5-1 TRBD1
CASSPRGSGGAKFGELFF TGTGCCAGCAGCCCCCGGGGTAGCGGGGGGGCGAAGTTCGGGGAGCTGTTTTTT TRBJ2-2 once TRBV7-9 TRBD2